Listed below are T cell receptor beta chains from one sample, sequenced in a study of beta chain features in type 1 diabetes. Generated by immunoSEQ multiplex PCR, the TCRdb table keeps only in-frame clones and is missing some. The sample shows a few hundred thousand clones, more than 12% of them seen only once. The sample taken for sequencing was naive CD4+ T cells from blood. These receptors were obtained from a woman younger than 30 in good health. Each CDR3 is given with its conserved first and last residue. The D gene is left open where the match is weak. Clone size is stated in some rows and not others, as once, few, many or a class when expanded.

clone size,V gene,D gene,J gene,CDR3 DNA,CDR3 protein
.,TRBV28,.,TRBJ2-7,TGTGCCAGCAGTTCAAACGAGCAGTACTTC,CASSSNEQYF
few,TRBV7-9,.,TRBJ1-5,TGTGCCAGCAGTCTCCAAGGGAGTCAGCCCCAGCATTTT,CASSLQGSQPQHF
.,TRBV15,.,TRBJ2-1,TGTGCCACCAGCAGACCGGGACACTCGAGCTCCTACAATGAGCAGTTCTTC,CATSRPGHSSSYNEQFF
.,TRBV7-8,.,TRBJ2-7,TGTGCCAGCAGCCACAACCGGGACAACACCTACGAGCAGTACTTC,CASSHNRDNTYEQYF
.,TRBV14,TRBD1,TRBJ1-1,TGTGCCAGCAGCCAACTACAGGGGAGCACTGAAGCTTTCTTT,CASSQLQGSTEAFF
.,TRBV9,TRBD2,TRBJ2-5,TGTGCCAGCAGCGCCGGACTAGCCCAAGAGACCCAGTACTTC,CASSAGLAQETQYF
few,TRBV4-1,.,TRBJ1-1,TGCGCCAGCGGGAGGACTGTGAACACTGAAGCTTTCTTT,CASGRTVNTEAFF
few,TRBV19,TRBD1,TRBJ1-1,TGTGCCAGTAGTACTCCGGGACAGAGATATAACACTGAAGCTTTCTTT,CASSTPGQRYNTEAFF
.,TRBV2,TRBD1,TRBJ2-1,TGTGCCAGCAGTGATCAGGGGGCCAATGAGCAGTTCTTC,CASSDQGANEQFF
.,TRBV9,.,TRBJ2-1,TGTGCCAGCAGCGTTACCAGTTCAGGGGAGCAGTTCTTC,CASSVTSSGEQFF
.,TRBV9,TRBD1,TRBJ2-2,TGTGCCAGCAGCTCCGGACAGGCACCGAACACCGGGGAGCTGTTTTTT,CASSSGQAPNTGELFF
.,TRBV9,.,TRBJ2-1,TGTGCCAGCAGCAATAGCGGTGAGCAGTTCTTC,CASSNSGEQFF
.,TRBV4-2,TRBD1,TRBJ1-3,TGTGCCAGCAGCCAAGGGACAGGGGAAAGAAACACCATATATTTT,CASSQGTGERNTIYF
.,TRBV29-1,TRBD2,TRBJ2-7,TGCAGCGCCGGACTAGCGGGAGGTTCACCCATCTACGAGCAGTACTTC,CSAGLAGGSPIYEQYF
few,TRBV29-1,TRBD2,TRBJ2-2,TGCAGCGTCACCGGGACTACTAACACCGGGGAGCTGTTTTTT,CSVTGTTNTGELFF
few,TRBV30,TRBD2,TRBJ2-1,TGTGCCTCACCCAAAGTGGCGGGAGGGCGGGTGAATGAGCAGTTCTTC,CASPKVAGGRVNEQFF
few,TRBV7-8,TRBD1,TRBJ2-3,TGTGCCAGCAGTATCCGGGACAGGGTCCAGATCACAGATACGCAGTATTTT,CASSIRDRVQITDTQYF
few,TRBV7-3,.,TRBJ2-2,TGTGCCAGCAGCTTAACGAGGGACACCGGGGAGCTGTTTTTT,CASSLTRDTGELFF
.,TRBV18,.,TRBJ2-5,TGTGCCAGCTCACGCTTCCAGGGTTCCCAAGAGACCCAGTACTTC,CASSRFQGSQETQYF
few,TRBV28,.,TRBJ2-7,TGTGCCAGCAGTTTCACGGGATCCCAACCCCCATACGAGCAGTACTTC,CASSFTGSQPPYEQYF
.,TRBV9,TRBD1,TRBJ1-2,TGTGCCAGCAGCTTCCAGTCTGACAGGGACTATGGCTACACCTTC,CASSFQSDRDYGYTF
few,TRBV30,.,TRBJ2-5,TGTGCCTGGAGTGCTTTAGAGACCCAGTACTTC,CAWSALETQYF
once,TRBV11-2,.,TRBJ2-1,TGTGCCAGCAGCTTTGGGAGCGCGGCCTCCTACAATGAGCAGTTCTTC,CASSFGSAASYNEQFF
.,TRBV2,TRBD2,TRBJ2-1,TGTGCCAGCAGCGCGGGGGGGCGGGAGCAGTTCTTC,CASSAGGREQFF
once,TRBV14,.,TRBJ2-7,TGTGCCAGCAGCCAGGCAGGACACTACGAGCAGTACTTC,CASSQAGHYEQYF